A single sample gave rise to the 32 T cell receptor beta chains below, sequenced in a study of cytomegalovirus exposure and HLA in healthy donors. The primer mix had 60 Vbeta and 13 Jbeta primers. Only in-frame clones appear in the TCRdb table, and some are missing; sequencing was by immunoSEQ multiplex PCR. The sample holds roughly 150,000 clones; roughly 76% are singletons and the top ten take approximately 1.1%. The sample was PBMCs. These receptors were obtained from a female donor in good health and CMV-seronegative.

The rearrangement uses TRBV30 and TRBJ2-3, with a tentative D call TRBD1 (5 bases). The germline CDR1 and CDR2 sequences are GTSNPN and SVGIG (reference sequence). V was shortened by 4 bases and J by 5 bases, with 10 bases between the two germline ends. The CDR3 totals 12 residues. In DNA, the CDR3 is TGTGCCTGGACACGTAGGGGAGATACGCAGTATTTT. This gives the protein CAWTRRGDTQYF.

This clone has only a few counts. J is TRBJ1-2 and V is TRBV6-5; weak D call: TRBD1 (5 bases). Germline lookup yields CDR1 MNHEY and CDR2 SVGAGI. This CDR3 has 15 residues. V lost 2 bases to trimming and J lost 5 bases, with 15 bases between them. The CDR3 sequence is CASSYGTGDLYGYTF. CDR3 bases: TGTGCCAGCAGTTACGGTACAGGAGACCTTTATGGCTACACCTTC.

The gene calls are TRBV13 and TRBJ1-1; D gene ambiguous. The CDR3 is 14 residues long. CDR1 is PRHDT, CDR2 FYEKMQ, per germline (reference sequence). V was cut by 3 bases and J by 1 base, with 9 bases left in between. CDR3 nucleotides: TGTGCCAGCAGCTTCCTAGACGGGAACACTGAAGCTTTCTTT. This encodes CASSFLDGNTEAFF.

The CDR3 here is CASSQAGFRGQETQYF. The CDR3 DNA sequence: TGCGCCAGCAGCCAAGCCGGATTCCGGGGCCAAGAGACCCAGTACTTC. This rearrangement joins TRBV4-1 to TRBJ2-5, with D perhaps matching TRBD2 (5 bases). V was shortened by 1 base and J by 1 base, with 13 bases between the two germline ends. This CDR3 spans 16 amino acids. The germline CDR1 and CDR2 sequences are MGHRA and YSYEKL.

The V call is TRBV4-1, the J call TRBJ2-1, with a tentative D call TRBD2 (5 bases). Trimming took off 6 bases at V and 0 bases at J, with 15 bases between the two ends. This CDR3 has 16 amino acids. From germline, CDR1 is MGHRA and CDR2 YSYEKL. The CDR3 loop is CASSPIERSSYNEQFF. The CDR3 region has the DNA TGCGCCAGCAGTCCGATTGAGCGGAGCTCCTACAATGAGCAGTTCTTC.

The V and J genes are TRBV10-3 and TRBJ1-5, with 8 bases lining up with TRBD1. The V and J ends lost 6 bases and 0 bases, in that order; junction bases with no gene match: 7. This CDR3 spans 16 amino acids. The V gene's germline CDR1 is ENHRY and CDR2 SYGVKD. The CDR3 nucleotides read TGTGCCATCAGCGCCACAGGGGGGAATAGCAATCAGCCCCAGCATTTT. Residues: CAISATGGNSNQPQHF.

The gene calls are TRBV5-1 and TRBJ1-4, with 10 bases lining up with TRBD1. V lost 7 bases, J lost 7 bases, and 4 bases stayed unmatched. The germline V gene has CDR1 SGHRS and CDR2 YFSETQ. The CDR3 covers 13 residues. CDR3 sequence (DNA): TGCGCCAGCTCGACAGGGGGCATTGAAAAACTGTTTTTT. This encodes CASSTGGIEKLFF.

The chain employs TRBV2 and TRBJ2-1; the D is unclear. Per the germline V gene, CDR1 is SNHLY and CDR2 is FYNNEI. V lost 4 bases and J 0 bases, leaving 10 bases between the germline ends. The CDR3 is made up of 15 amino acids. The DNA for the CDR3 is TGTGCCAGCAGTGGAGACTTGAGCTCCTACAATGAGCAGTTCTTC. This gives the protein CASSGDLSSYNEQFF.

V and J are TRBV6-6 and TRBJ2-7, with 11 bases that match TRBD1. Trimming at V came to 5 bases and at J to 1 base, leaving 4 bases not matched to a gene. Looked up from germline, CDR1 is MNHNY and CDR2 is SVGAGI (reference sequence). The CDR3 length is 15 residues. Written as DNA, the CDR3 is TGTGCCAGCAGTCACGGGACAGGGGGGTCCTACGAGCAGTACTTC. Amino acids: CASSHGTGGSYEQYF.

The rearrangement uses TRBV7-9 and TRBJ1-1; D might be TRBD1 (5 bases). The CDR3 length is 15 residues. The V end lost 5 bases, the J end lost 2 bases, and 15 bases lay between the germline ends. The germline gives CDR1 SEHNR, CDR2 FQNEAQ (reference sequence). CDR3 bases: TGTGCCAGCAGCGGATCAGGGTTTGTAAACACTGAAGCTTTCTTT. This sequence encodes CASSGSGFVNTEAFF.

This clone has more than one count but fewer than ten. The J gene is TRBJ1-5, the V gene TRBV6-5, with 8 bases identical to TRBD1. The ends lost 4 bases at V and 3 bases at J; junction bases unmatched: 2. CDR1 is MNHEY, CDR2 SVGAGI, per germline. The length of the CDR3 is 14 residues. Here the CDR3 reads CASSWDRTNQPQHF. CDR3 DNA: TGTGCCAGCAGTTGGGACAGGACCAATCAGCCCCAGCATTTT.

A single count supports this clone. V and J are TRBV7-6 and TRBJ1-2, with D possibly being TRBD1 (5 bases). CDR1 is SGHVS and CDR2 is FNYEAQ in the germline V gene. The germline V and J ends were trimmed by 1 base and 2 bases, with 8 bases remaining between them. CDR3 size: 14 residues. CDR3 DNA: TGTGCCAGCAGCTTAGGGGCAGGGAACTATGGCTACACCTTC. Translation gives CASSLGAGNYGYTF.

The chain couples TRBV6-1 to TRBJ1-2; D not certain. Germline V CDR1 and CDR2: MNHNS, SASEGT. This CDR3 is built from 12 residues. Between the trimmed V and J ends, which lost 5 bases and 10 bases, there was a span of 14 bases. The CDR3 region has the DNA TGTGCCAGCAGTTATGGCGGACGGGACTACACCTTC. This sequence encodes CASSYGGRDYTF.

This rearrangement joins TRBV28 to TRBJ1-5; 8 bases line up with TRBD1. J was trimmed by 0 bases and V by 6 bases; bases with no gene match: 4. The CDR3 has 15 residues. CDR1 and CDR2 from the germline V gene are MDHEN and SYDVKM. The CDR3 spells CASSWGQASNQPQHF. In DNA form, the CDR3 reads TGTGCCAGCAGCTGGGGACAGGCTAGCAATCAGCCCCAGCATTTT.

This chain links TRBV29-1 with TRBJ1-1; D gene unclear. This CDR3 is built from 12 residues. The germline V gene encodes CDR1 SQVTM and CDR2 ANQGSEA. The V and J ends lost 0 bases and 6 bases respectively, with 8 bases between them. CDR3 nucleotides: TGCAGCGTTGAAGATCAAGCGCCTGAAGCTTTCTTT. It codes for CSVEDQAPEAFF.

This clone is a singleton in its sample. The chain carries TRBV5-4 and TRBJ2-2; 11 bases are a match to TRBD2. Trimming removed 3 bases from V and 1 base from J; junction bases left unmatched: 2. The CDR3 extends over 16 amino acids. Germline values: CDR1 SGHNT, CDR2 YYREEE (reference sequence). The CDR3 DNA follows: TGTGCCAGCAGCTGGGGGACTAGCGGGAACACCGGGGAGCTGTTTTTT. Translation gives CASSWGTSGNTGELFF.

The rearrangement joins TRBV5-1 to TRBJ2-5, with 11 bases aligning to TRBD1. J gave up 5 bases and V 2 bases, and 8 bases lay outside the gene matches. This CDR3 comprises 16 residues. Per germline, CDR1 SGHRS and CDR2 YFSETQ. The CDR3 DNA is TGCGCCAGCAGCTTAGGACAGGGGGCAGTAGGGGAGACCCAGTACTTC. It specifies CASSLGQGAVGETQYF.

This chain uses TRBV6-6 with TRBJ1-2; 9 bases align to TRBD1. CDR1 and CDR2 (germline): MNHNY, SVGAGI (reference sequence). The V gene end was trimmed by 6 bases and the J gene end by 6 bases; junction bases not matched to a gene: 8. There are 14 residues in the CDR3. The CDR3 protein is CASRQTGGSDGYTF. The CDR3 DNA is TGTGCCAGCAGACAAACAGGGGGCTCGGATGGCTACACCTTC.

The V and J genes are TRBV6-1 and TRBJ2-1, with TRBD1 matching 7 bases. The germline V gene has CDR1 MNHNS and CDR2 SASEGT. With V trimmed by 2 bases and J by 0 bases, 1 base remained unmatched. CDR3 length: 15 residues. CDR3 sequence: CASSEWDSSYNEQFF. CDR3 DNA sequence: TGTGCCAGCAGTGAATGGGACAGCTCCTACAATGAGCAGTTCTTC.

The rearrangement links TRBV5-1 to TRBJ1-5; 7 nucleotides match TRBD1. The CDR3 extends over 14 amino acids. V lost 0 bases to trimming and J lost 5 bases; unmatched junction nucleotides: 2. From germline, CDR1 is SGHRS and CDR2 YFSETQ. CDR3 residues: CASSLGDSDQPQHF. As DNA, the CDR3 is TGCGCCAGCAGCTTGGGGGACAGCGATCAGCCCCAGCATTTT.

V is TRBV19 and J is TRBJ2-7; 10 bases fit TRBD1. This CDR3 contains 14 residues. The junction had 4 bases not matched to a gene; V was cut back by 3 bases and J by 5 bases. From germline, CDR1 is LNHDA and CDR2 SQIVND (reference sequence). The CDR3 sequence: CASSMGTGAHEQYF. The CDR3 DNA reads TGTGCCAGTAGTATGGGGACAGGGGCCCACGAGCAGTACTTC.

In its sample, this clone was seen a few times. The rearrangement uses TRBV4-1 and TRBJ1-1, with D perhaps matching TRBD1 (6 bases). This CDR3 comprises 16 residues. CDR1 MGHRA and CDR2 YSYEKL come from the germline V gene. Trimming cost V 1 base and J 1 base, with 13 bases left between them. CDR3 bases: TGCGCCAGCAGCCAAGGTCAGGGGCGCCGGAACACTGAAGCTTTCTTT. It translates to CASSQGQGRRNTEAFF.

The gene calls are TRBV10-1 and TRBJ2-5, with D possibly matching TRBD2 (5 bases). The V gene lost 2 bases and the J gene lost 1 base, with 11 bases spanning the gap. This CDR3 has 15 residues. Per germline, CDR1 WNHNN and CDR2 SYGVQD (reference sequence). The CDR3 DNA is TGCGCCAGCAGTGAGCTCCGGAGGCCCCAAGAGACCCAGTACTTC. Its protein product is CASSELRRPQETQYF.

CDR3 sequence (DNA): TGTGCCAGCAGCTCCCGACAGGGCTCCTACGAGCAGTACTTC. This sequence encodes CASSSRQGSYEQYF. J is TRBJ2-7 and V is TRBV7-9; 7 bases align to TRBD1. V trimming: 4 bases; J trimming: 0 bases; junction bases outside the gene matches: 3. Germline assignment: CDR1 SEHNR and CDR2 FQNEAQ (reference sequence). The CDR3 consists of 14 residues.

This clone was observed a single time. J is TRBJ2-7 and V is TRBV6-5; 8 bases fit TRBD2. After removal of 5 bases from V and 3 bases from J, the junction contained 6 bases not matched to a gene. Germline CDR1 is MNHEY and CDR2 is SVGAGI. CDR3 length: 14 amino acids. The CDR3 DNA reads TGTGCCAGCAGTCCTACTAGCGGAGTCTACGAGCAGTACTTC. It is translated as CASSPTSGVYEQYF.

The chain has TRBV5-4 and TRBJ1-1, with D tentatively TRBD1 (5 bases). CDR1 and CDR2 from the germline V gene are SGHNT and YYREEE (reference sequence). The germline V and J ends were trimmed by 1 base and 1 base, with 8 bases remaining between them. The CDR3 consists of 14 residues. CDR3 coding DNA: TGTGCCAGCAGCTTGAGGACACCGAACACTGAAGCTTTCTTT. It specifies CASSLRTPNTEAFF.

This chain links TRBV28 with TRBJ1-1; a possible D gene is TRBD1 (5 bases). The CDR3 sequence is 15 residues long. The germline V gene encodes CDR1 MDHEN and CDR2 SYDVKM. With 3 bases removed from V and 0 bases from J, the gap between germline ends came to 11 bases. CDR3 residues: CASSLAGRMNTEAFF. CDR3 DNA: TGTGCCAGCAGTTTGGCGGGACGGATGAACACTGAAGCTTTCTTT. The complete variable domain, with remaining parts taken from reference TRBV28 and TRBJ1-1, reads DVKVTQSSRYLVKRTGEKVFLECVQDMDHENMFWYRQDPGLGLRLIYFSYDVKMKEKGDIPEGYSVSREKKERFSLILESASTNQTSMYLCASSLAGRMNTEAFFGQGTRLTVV.

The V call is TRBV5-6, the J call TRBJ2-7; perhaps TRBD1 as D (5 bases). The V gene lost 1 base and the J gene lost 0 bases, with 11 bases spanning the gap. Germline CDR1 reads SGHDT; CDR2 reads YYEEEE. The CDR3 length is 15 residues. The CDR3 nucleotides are TGTGCCAGCAGCTTGAAACAGGCTTTCTCCTACGAGCAGTACTTC. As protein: CASSLKQAFSYEQYF. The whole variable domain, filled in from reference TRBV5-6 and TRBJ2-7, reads DAGVTQSPTHLIKTRGQQVTLRCSPKSGHDTVSWYQQALGQGPQFIFQYYEEEERQRGNFPDRFSGHQFPNYSSELNVNALLLGDSALYLCASSLKQAFSYEQYFGPGTRLTVT.

This CDR3 reads CAWSLGRVATGELFF. The CDR3 DNA follows: TGTGCCTGGAGTTTGGGCAGGGTTGCCACCGGGGAGCTGTTTTTT. The chain combines TRBV30 with TRBJ2-2; perhaps TRBD1 as D (5 bases). The CDR3 sequence is 15 residues long. The V end was cut by 2 bases, the J end by 4 bases, with 14 bases between. Germline values: CDR1 GTSNPN, CDR2 SVGIG (reference sequence).

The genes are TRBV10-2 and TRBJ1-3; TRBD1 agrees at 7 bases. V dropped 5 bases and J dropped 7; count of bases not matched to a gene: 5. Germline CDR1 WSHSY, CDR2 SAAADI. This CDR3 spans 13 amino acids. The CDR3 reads CASSIGQDNTIYF. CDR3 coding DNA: TGCGCCAGCAGTATAGGACAGGACAACACCATATATTTT.

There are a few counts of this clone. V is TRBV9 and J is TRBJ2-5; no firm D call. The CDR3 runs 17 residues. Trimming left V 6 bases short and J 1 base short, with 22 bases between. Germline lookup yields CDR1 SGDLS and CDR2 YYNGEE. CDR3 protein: CASTTAVASKFQETQYF. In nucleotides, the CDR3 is TGTGCCAGCACCACTGCGGTGGCTAGTAAGTTCCAAGAGACCCAGTACTTC.

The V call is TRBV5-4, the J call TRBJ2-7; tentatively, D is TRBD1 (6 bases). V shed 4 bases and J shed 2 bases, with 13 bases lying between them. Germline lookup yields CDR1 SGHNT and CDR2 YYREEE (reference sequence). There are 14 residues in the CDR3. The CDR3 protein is CASSPSRGPYEQYF. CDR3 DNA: TGTGCCAGCAGCCCATCCAGGGGTCCCTACGAGCAGTACTTC.